This TCR beta chain was sequenced in a study of cytomegalovirus exposure and HLA in healthy donors. To note about this clone: Antigen: not known.

There are 15 residues in the CDR3. Trimming pared 0 bases from V and 2 bases from J, leaving 9 bases between. Germline assignment: CDR1 MNHNS and CDR2 SASEGT. Broader study findings: Three of the chains that were CMV-associated were confirmed in vitro to be specific for CMV antigens.

The PCR was carried out with 60 Vbeta primers and 13 Jbeta primers. The method was immunoSEQ multiplex PCR; TCRdb's version includes in-frame clones alone and lacks a portion of them. Among about 100,000 clones listed, roughly 82% were seen once. The source is a man aged 45-65 years in good health and CMV-seronegative. V gene TRBV6-1 combines with J gene TRBJ2-3; possibly TRBD1 for D (6 bases). Sequenced input: PBMCs. The CDR3 DNA follows: TGTGCCAGCAGTGAAGCGGGGGCCTACACAGATACGCAGTATTTT. Translating gives CASSEAGAYTDTQYF.